This T cell receptor (beta chain) comes out of a study of blood T cell repertoires in COVID-19. To note about this clone: Other nucleotide sequences from this sample produce the same CDR3.

As handled by the study authors: The assay estimated nucleated cells by amplifying reference gene primers. Method: immunoSEQ multiplex PCR; TCRdb's copy keeps in-frame clones and lacks some. Clone size and V and J calls were adopted from that table, with D and trimming inferred from the DNA. The sample has about 140,000 clones; about four fifths are singletons. The sequencing sample was made of peripheral blood. This clonotype originated in a woman of 80 years or more in a cohort sampled during active or convalescent COVID-19.

As DNA, the CDR3 is TGTGCCAGCAGCCTCGGACTAGCGGGGGGCCCCCAAGAGACCCAGTACTTC. It codes for CASSLGLAGGPQETQYF. This chain joins TRBV7-2 and TRBJ2-5, with 14 bases fitting TRBD2. V gave up 5 bases and J gave up 1 base; unmatched junction bases: 6. CDR1 is SGHTA, CDR2 FQGNSA, per germline. CDR3 size: 17 residues.